This entry lists 23 T cell receptor beta chains sequenced from one sample in a study of CD8+CD57+ T cells in acquired aplastic anemia. Genomic DNA was employed as the template in profiling TCR beta VDJ and CDR3. Each CDR3 protein gets one entry after TCRdb re-called the reads with MiXCR. This table has some 200,000 distinct CDR3 sequences, roughly 55% appearing once. Sequencing input: sorted CD4+, CD8+, or CD8+CD57+ T cells (not recorded which) from PBMCs. These TCRs come from a human donor in good health.

This clonotype was seen many times. The J gene is TRBJ2-5, the V gene TRBV4-1; D unresolved. Germline CDR1 MGHRA, CDR2 YSYEKL. The CDR3 runs 13 residues. The V end was cut by 1 base, the J end by 2 bases, with 5 bases between. CDR3 loop: CASSQGRQETQYF. CDR3 sequence (DNA): TGCGCCAGCAGCCAAGGACGACAAGAGACCCAGTACTTC.

In this sample, this clonotype turned up many times. V usage is TRBV20-1 and J usage is TRBJ2-7, with 7 bases that match TRBD1. With 2 bases clipped from V and 4 bases from J, the junction kept 11 bases outside the gene matches. CDR3 length equals 15 residues. Germline assignment: CDR1 DFQATT and CDR2 SNEGSKA (reference sequence). CDR3 loop: CSARTGVEGGYEQYF. The CDR3 DNA reads TGCAGTGCTAGAACAGGGGTAGAGGGCGGATACGAGCAGTACTTC.

The sample holds a few counts of this clonotype. The chain has TRBV2 and TRBJ2-7; 7 bases agree with TRBD2. Trimming took 6 bases from V and 6 from J; bases not matched to a gene: 17. Germline loops: CDR1 SNHLY, CDR2 FYNNEI. There are 16 residues in the CDR3. CDR3 sequence (DNA): TGTGCCAGCAGGCCCCGGGACTACCTAAAGGGTGGCGAGCAGTACTTC. Translated, it gives CASRPRDYLKGGEQYF.

This chain joins TRBV2 and TRBJ1-1; D unresolved. CDR1 is SNHLY, CDR2 FYNNEI, per germline. The CDR3 runs 16 residues. V gave up 3 bases and J gave up 7 bases, with 21 bases separating them. In DNA form, the CDR3 reads TGTGCCAGCAGTGACCCGGGCACCTCTTTACGCAGTGAAGCTTTCTTT. Protein product: CASSDPGTSLRSEAFF.

This chain links TRBV29-1 with TRBJ2-4; D is uncertain. The CDR3 extends over 11 amino acids. From germline, CDR1 is SQVTM and CDR2 ANQGSEA. The V gene lost 5 bases and the J gene lost 0 bases, with 2 bases spanning the gap. The CDR3 DNA reads as TGCAGCGTTTTAGCCAAAAACATTCAGTACTTC. Translation: CSVLAKNIQYF.

The genes are TRBV19 and TRBJ2-7, with 9 positions matching TRBD1. This CDR3 region has 16 residues. V lost 5 bases, J lost 5 bases, and 13 bases stayed unmatched. Germline CDR1 LNHDA, CDR2 SQIVND (reference sequence). The CDR3: CASSFTGTGLFHEQYF. DNA for the CDR3: TGTGCCAGTAGTTTCACCGGGACAGGGTTGTTCCACGAGCAGTACTTC.

The rearrangement links TRBV7-8 to TRBJ1-6; D gene ambiguous. Germline CDR1 and CDR2: SGHVS and FQNEAQ. V was clipped by 3 bases and J by 5 bases, with 2 bases between them. The CDR3 length is 12 residues. The CDR3 region is CASSLNNSPLHF. CDR3 coding DNA: TGTGCCAGCAGCTTGAATAATTCACCCCTCCACTTT. The complete variable domain, with remaining parts taken from reference TRBV7-8 and TRBJ1-6, reads GAGVSQSPRYKVAKRGQDVALRCDPISGHVSLFWYQQALGQGPEFLTYFQNEAQLDKSGLPSDRFFAERPEGSVSTLKIQRTQQEDSAVYLCASSLNNSPLHFGNGTRLTVT.

There are a few counts of this clonotype. The V gene is TRBV10-3, the J gene TRBJ1-2; D remains unclear. The germline CDR1 and CDR2 sequences are ENHRY and SYGVKD. V dropped 2 bases and J dropped 6 bases, with 13 bases sitting between them. CDR3 length: 14 amino acids. This chain's CDR3 is CAISEVPGPHGYTF. In DNA form, the CDR3 reads TGTGCCATCAGTGAGGTACCCGGACCTCATGGCTACACCTTC.

The chain has TRBV20-1 and TRBJ1-2; D perhaps matches TRBD1 (6 bases). The CDR3 has 15 residues. Trimming stripped 1 base from V and 4 bases from J, with 16 bases between. In germline, CDR1 is DFQATT, CDR2 SNEGSKA (reference sequence). The CDR3 nucleotides are TGCAGTGCTAGAGCGGTTGCGGGGGCCGGCTATGGCTACACCTTC. Its translation is CSARAVAGAGYGYTF.

Ten or more counts support this clonotype. V gene TRBV3-1 combines with J gene TRBJ2-5; D is possibly TRBD1 (5 bases). CDR3 length: 14 amino acids. V dropped 7 bases and J dropped 4 bases, with 16 bases sitting between them. Germline loops: CDR1 LGHDT, CDR2 YNNKEL (reference sequence). CDR3 sequence: CASNLGEVTETQYF. The DNA for the CDR3 is TGTGCCAGCAACCTAGGGGAAGTAACAGAGACCCAGTACTTC.

This clonotype has ten or more counts. V gene TRBV19 combines with J gene TRBJ1-5; the match to TRBD1 covers 12 bases. The CDR3 is made up of 17 amino acids. In germline, CDR1 is LNHDA, CDR2 SQIVND (reference sequence). With 9 bases clipped from V and 8 bases from J, the junction kept 17 bases outside the gene matches. The CDR3 DNA follows: TGTGCCAGCCAAAGGGGACAGGGGGCAACTCCATGGGAGCCCCAGCATTTT. Its protein product is CASQRGQGATPWEPQHF. The full variable domain, with the rest looked up from reference TRBV19 and TRBJ1-5, is DGGITQSPKYLFRKEGQNVTLSCEQNLNHDAMYWYRQDPGQGLRLIYYSQIVNDFQKGDIAEGYSVSREKKESFPLTVTSAQKNPTAFYLCASQRGQGATPWEPQHFGDGTRLSIL.

For this clonotype: This CDR3 is missing its conserved last phenylalanine or tryptophan, likely due to a read error. The DNA is omitted, as the CDR3 cannot be located on it reliably, and the CDR3 follows TCRdb's listing. The gene calls are TRBV20-1 and TRBJ2-1. The CDR3 is 8 amino acids in total, end residues counted. Germline-derived CDR1 and CDR2 are DFQATT and SNEGSKA (reference sequence). The CDR3 loop is CSARDQVR.

A few counts support this clonotype. The CDR3: CASRRTGENTGELFF. The CDR3 DNA is TGTGCCAGCAGGCGCACAGGGGAGAACACCGGGGAGCTGTTTTTT. The chain combines TRBV2 with TRBJ2-2; 7 nucleotides line up with TRBD1. V lost 6 bases to trimming and J lost 1 base; unmatched junction nucleotides: 5. The CDR3 contains 15 residues. CDR1 and CDR2 (germline): SNHLY, FYNNEI.

A single count supports this clonotype. The genes are TRBV20-1 and TRBJ2-5; no firm D call. The CDR3 is 11 amino acids. V dropped 2 bases and J dropped 2 bases, with 3 bases sitting between them. The V gene's germline CDR1 is DFQATT and CDR2 SNEGSKA (reference sequence). This CDR3 is CSARKQETQYF. DNA for the CDR3: TGCAGTGCTAGAAAACAAGAGACCCAGTACTTC.

This clonotype was seen many times. This rearrangement joins TRBV6-5 to TRBJ1-1; the D is unclear. CDR3 length equals 12 residues. Germline loops: CDR1 MNHEY, CDR2 SVGAGI. Trimming shortened V by 2 bases and J by 6 bases, and 7 bases separated the two germline ends. CDR3 loop: CASSYGFAEAFF. The CDR3 DNA reads as TGTGCCAGCAGTTACGGCTTTGCTGAAGCTTTCTTT.

This clonotype has only one observation. This sequence joins TRBV7-8 and TRBJ1-5, with D unclear. CDR1 and CDR2 from the germline V gene are SGHVS and FQNEAQ. Trimming stripped 7 bases from V and 0 bases from J, with 10 bases between. This CDR3 comprises 14 residues. The CDR3 DNA follows: TGTGCCAGCAACCCCCAGTATAGCAATCAGCCCCAGCATTTT. It is translated as CASNPQYSNQPQHF.

This clonotype was observed a few times. This chain joins TRBV29-1 and TRBJ2-7, with D possibly called TRBD1 or TRBD2 (5 bases each). Trimming shortened V by 6 bases and J by 0 bases, and 12 bases separated the two germline ends. This CDR3 is built from 13 residues. Germline V lookup: CDR1 SQVTM, CDR2 ANQGSEA. For the CDR3, the DNA is TGCAGCGTGGCCCCGGGGCTCTCCTACGAGCAGTACTTC. It yields the protein CSVAPGLSYEQYF.

This chain connects TRBV20-1 to TRBJ1-6, with a possible D match to TRBD1 (6 bases). The CDR3 loop spans 14 amino acids. Trimming took 3 bases from V and 10 from J, leaving 16 bases between them. The V gene's germline CDR1 is DFQATT and CDR2 SNEGSKA (reference sequence). CDR3 DNA sequence: TGCAGTGCTAGTGGGGGGGCGTCGGGGTCACCCCTCCACTTT. Its protein is CSASGGASGSPLHF.

The gene calls are TRBV7-9 and TRBJ2-7; D is unresolved. The CDR3 has 12 amino acids. V was trimmed by 2 bases and J by 7 bases, leaving 9 bases between them. CDR1 is SEHNR, CDR2 FQNEAQ, per germline (reference sequence). For the CDR3, the DNA is TGTGCCAGCAGCTTACTGCCCCCAGAGCAGTACTTC. Translating it yields CASSLLPPEQYF.

With respect to this clonotype: As the CDR3 is not closed by the conserved phenylalanine or tryptophan, this likely results from a read error. The CDR3 spells CASSQGQGSYEQYL. In DNA, the CDR3 is TGTGCCAGCAGCCAGGGGCAGGGCTCCTACGAGCAGTACCTC. The chain has TRBV25-1 and TRBJ2-7; D might be TRBD1 (6 bases). The CDR3 loop spans 14 amino acids. Per the germline V gene, CDR1 is MGHDK and CDR2 is SYGVNS. Trimming shortened V by 6 bases and J by 0 bases, and 12 bases separated the two germline ends.

The chain couples TRBV7-4 to TRBJ2-7, with 8 positions matching TRBD1. After removal of 4 bases from V and 3 bases from J, the junction contained 14 bases not matched to a gene. The germline gives CDR1 SGHVT, CDR2 SQSDAQ. This CDR3 is built from 17 residues. CDR3 loop: CASSSGPSGQAVYEQYF. The CDR3 DNA reads TGTGCCAGCAGCTCCGGCCCGTCGGGACAGGCCGTCTACGAGCAGTACTTC.

This clonotype has ten or more counts. The chain combines TRBV29-1 with TRBJ1-4, with D unresolved. V was shortened by 0 bases and J by 5 bases, with 10 bases between the two germline ends. Germline CDR1 SQVTM, CDR2 ANQGSEA. There are 14 residues in the CDR3. Here the CDR3 DNA reads TGCAGCGTTGAAGATGCTGGGGTCAATGAAAAACTGTTTTTT. Translated, it gives CSVEDAGVNEKLFF.

The V call is TRBV5-5, the J call TRBJ2-7; TRBD2 aligns across 8 bases. The J segment lost 3 bases and the V segment lost 4 bases, leaving 12 bases of the junction unmatched. CDR3 length equals 16 residues. Germline V gives CDR1 SGHKS, CDR2 YYEKEE (reference sequence). The CDR3 DNA reads as TGTGCCAGCAGCCAAGAGAAAGCGGGAGAGAGCTACGAGCAGTACTTC. Translation: CASSQEKAGESYEQYF.